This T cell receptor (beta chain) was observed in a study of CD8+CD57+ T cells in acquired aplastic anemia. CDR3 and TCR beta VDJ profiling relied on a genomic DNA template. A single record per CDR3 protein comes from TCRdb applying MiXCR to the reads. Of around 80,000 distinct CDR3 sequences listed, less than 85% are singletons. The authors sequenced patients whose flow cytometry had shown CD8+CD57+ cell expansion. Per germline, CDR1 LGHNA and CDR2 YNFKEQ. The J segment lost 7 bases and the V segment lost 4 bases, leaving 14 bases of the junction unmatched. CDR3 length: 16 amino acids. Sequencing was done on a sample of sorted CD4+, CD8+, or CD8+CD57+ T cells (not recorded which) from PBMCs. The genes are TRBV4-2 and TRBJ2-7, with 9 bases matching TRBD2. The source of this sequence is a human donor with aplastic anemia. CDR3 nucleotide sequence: TGTGCCAGCAGCCGGGACGGGCGCGGGAGGGCGGAGGAGCAGTACTTC. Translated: CASSRDGRGRAEEQYF.